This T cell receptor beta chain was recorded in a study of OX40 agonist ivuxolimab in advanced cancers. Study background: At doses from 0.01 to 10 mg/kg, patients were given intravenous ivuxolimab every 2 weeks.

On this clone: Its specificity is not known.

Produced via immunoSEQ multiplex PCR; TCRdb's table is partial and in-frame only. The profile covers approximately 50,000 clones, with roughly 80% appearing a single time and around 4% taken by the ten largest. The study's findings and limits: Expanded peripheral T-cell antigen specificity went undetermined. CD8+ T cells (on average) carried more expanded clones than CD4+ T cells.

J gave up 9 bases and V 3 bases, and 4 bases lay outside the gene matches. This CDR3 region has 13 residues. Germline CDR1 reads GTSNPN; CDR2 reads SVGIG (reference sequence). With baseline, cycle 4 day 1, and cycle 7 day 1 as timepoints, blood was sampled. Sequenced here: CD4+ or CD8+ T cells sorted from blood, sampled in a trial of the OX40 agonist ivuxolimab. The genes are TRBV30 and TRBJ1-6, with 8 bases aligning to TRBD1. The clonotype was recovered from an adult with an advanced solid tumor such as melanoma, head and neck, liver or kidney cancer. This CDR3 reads CAWRDRASSPLHF. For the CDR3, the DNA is TGTGCCTGGAGGGACAGGGCTAGTTCACCCCTCCACTTT.